This entry is about one T cell receptor (beta chain). Its antigen is not known. Germline CDR1 is LNHDA and CDR2 is SQIVND (reference sequence). This CDR3 has 12 amino acids. V was shortened by 1 base and J by 6 bases, with 6 bases between the two germline ends. This sample was taken from a study of T cell responses to AZD1222 COVID-19 vaccine. Overall study: Second doses were pooled across both intervals (about 4 or about 12 weeks).

General study points: Close to half of all spike-specific TCRs reportedly target regions of the variants that are unmutated. The study found Spike-specific TCR breadth and depth rose after two AZD1222 doses. Donor demographics were predominantly white British with a female majority; clonal diversity may be underestimated.

TCRdb's table, derived via immunoSEQ multiplex PCR, lists solely in-frame clones and lacks some. The sample has 170,000 or so clones; 90% are singletons. The source of this sequence is an adult in good health. This sample comprised peripheral blood, obtained on day 0 of AZD1222 vaccination. V usage is TRBV19 and J usage is TRBJ1-1; no clear D. Here the CDR3 DNA reads TGTGCCAGTAGTATAGGGAGGGCTGAAGCTTTCTTT. Residues: CASSIGRAEAFF. The full variable domain, its missing parts supplied by reference TRBV19 and TRBJ1-1, is DGGITQSPKYLFRKEGQNVTLSCEQNLNHDAMYWYRQDPGQGLRLIYYSQIVNDFQKGDIAEGYSVSREKKESFPLTVTSAQKNPTAFYLCASSIGRAEAFFGQGTRLTVV.